A single sample gave rise to the 21 T cell receptor beta chains below, sequenced in a study of T cell changes during pregnancy in multiple sclerosis. Only in-frame clones appear in the TCRdb table, and some are missing; sequencing was by immunoSEQ multiplex PCR. The sample has approximately 40,000 clones, 85% to 90% seen once. The sequences come from CD4+ T cells from peripheral blood mononuclear cells, collected in the first trimester of pregnancy. The receptors stem from a female donor with multiple sclerosis, enrolled in a pregnancy study.

The V call is TRBV19, the J call TRBJ2-5; 7 nucleotides match TRBD2. V shed 4 bases, J shed 1 base, and the junction held 6 bases outside the gene matches. The CDR3 covers 15 residues. The V gene's germline CDR1 is LNHDA and CDR2 SQIVND (reference sequence). CDR3 amino acids: CASSKDSGLQETQYF. CDR3 nucleotides: TGTGCCAGTAGTAAGGATAGCGGGCTCCAAGAGACCCAGTACTTC. The whole variable domain, filled in from reference TRBV19 and TRBJ2-5, reads DGGITQSPKYLFRKEGQNVTLSCEQNLNHDAMYWYRQDPGQGLRLIYYSQIVNDFQKGDIAEGYSVSREKKESFPLTVTSAQKNPTAFYLCASSKDSGLQETQYFGPGTRLLVL.

This clone appeared a few times. This chain connects TRBV15 to TRBJ1-1; D remains ambiguous. Germline CDR1 LNHNV, CDR2 YYDKDF (reference sequence). There are 13 residues in the CDR3. Trimming removed 3 bases from V and 4 bases from J, with 9 bases in between. CDR3 sequence reads: CATSSIRGTEAFF. In DNA form, the CDR3 reads TGTGCCACCAGCAGTATCCGGGGCACTGAAGCTTTCTTT.

The V gene is TRBV30, the J gene TRBJ2-3; a possible D gene is TRBD2 (7 bases). The CDR3 runs 16 residues. Looked up from germline, CDR1 is GTSNPN and CDR2 is SVGIG (reference sequence). Trimming left V 2 bases short and J 3 bases short, with 18 bases between. CDR3 nucleotide sequence: TGTGCCTGGAGTCCCTGGGGGGGGCCCGGGACAGATACGCAGTATTTT. Its protein product is CAWSPWGGPGTDTQYF.

A remark on this clone: Other DNA sequences in the same sample also yield this CDR3. The V call is TRBV5-4, the J call TRBJ1-1; D is undetermined. Germline V gives CDR1 SGHNT, CDR2 YYREEE (reference sequence). The ends were cut back, 4 bases at V and 3 bases at J, with 10 bases in the middle. The CDR3 extends over 13 amino acids. DNA for the CDR3: TGTGCCAGCAGCCTCGGCGGGGACACTGAAGCTTTCTTT. Its protein is CASSLGGDTEAFF.

This chain connects TRBV19 to TRBJ1-5; possible D gene TRBD1, 5 bases. Germline V CDR1 and CDR2: LNHDA, SQIVND (reference sequence). There are 13 residues in the CDR3. V lost 8 bases to trimming and J lost 4 bases, with 12 bases between them. The CDR3 here is CASQRQYNQPQHF. In nucleotides, the CDR3 is TGTGCCAGTCAGCGACAGTATAATCAGCCCCAGCATTTT.

The V and J genes are TRBV5-5 and TRBJ1-4; 11 nucleotides align to TRBD1. Germline-derived CDR1 and CDR2 are SGHKS and YYEKEE (reference sequence). This CDR3 is 15 amino acids long. The V gene end was trimmed by 4 bases and the J gene end by 6 bases; junction bases not matched to a gene: 5. The CDR3: CASSLADRGHEKLFF. In DNA, the CDR3 is TGTGCCAGCAGCCTAGCGGACAGGGGGCATGAAAAACTGTTTTTT.

The rearrangement joins TRBV6-1 to TRBJ2-7, with 9 bases identical to TRBD2. The germline gives CDR1 MNHNS, CDR2 SASEGT. This CDR3 spans 14 amino acids. Trimming cost V 5 bases and J 6 bases; bases outside gene matches: 8. In nucleotides, the CDR3 is TGTGCCAGCAGTAGTAGCGGGAGAATGGCCGAGCAGTACTTC. It specifies CASSSSGRMAEQYF.

V gene TRBV5-8 combines with J gene TRBJ1-5; D perhaps matches TRBD1 (6 bases). The CDR3 has 12 amino acids. The germline CDR1 and CDR2 sequences are SGHTS and YDEGEE. Trimming cost V 1 base and J 11 bases, with 10 bases left between them. DNA of the CDR3: TGTGCCAGCAGCTTGAGGGGGGGGACCCAGCATTTT. Its protein is CASSLRGGTQHF.

The chain joins TRBV19 to TRBJ1-5, with D possibly matching TRBD1 (6 bases). Germline V gene lookup returns CDR1 LNHDA and CDR2 SQIVND (reference sequence). Trimming took off 4 bases at V and 0 bases at J, with 13 bases between the two ends. This CDR3 has 16 amino acids. This CDR3 is CASSRKQGHSNQPQHF. In nucleotides, the CDR3 is TGTGCCAGTAGTAGGAAACAGGGACATAGCAATCAGCCCCAGCATTTT.

The CDR3 here is CASSFGGRRNTEAFF. CDR3 in DNA: TGTGCCAGCAGCTTCGGGGGGCGCCGGAACACTGAAGCTTTCTTT. The chain is built from TRBV5-4 and TRBJ1-1, with a possible D match to TRBD1 (6 bases). The CDR3 loop spans 15 amino acids. Trimming pared 2 bases from V and 1 base from J, leaving 12 bases between. Germline V CDR1 and CDR2: SGHNT, YYREEE (reference sequence).

The chain recombines TRBV29-1 with TRBJ1-1; 12 nucleotides line up with TRBD1. Germline V gene sequence: CDR1 SQVTM, CDR2 ANQGSEA. CDR3 length: 16 amino acids. J was trimmed by 3 bases and V by 5 bases; bases with no gene match: 10. CDR3 sequence: CSVLGTGGDGDTEAFF. The CDR3 DNA reads as TGCAGCGTTCTTGGGACAGGGGGCGATGGGGACACTGAAGCTTTCTTT.

V gene TRBV11-3 combines with J gene TRBJ2-1; 7 positions agree with TRBD2. Germline V gives CDR1 SGHNT, CDR2 YENEEA. With 1 base clipped from V and 3 bases from J, the junction kept 0 bases outside the gene matches. The CDR3 has 14 residues. CDR3 in amino acids: CASSLGGGYNEQFF. The CDR3 DNA sequence: TGTGCCAGCAGCTTAGGCGGGGGCTACAATGAGCAGTTCTTC.

The gene calls are TRBV19 and TRBJ1-2; D is undetermined. Germline V gene sequence: CDR1 LNHDA, CDR2 SQIVND (reference sequence). Trimming cost V 6 bases and J 7 bases, with 18 bases left between them. The CDR3 runs to 14 residues. The CDR3 DNA reads as TGTGCCAGTAGGGAAGGACTTCGGCGCGGTGGCTACACCTTC. This codes for CASREGLRRGGYTF. Full variable domain (remainder filled in from reference TRBV19 and TRBJ1-2): DGGITQSPKYLFRKEGQNVTLSCEQNLNHDAMYWYRQDPGQGLRLIYYSQIVNDFQKGDIAEGYSVSREKKESFPLTVTSAQKNPTAFYLCASREGLRRGGYTFGSGTRLTVV.

The chain employs TRBV10-3 and TRBJ2-5, with 7 bases lining up with TRBD2. Germline CDR1 is ENHRY and CDR2 is SYGVKD. The CDR3 covers 15 residues. Trimming at V came to 6 bases and at J to 2 bases, leaving 9 bases not matched to a gene. The CDR3 is CAIRAGTTVQETQYF. In DNA form, the CDR3 reads TGTGCCATCAGGGCCGGGACTACCGTACAAGAGACCCAGTACTTC.

This clone was seen only a few times. The chain is built from TRBV19 and TRBJ1-1; a weak D match, TRBD1 (5 bases). The germline V and J ends were trimmed by 5 bases and 1 base, with 11 bases remaining between them. CDR3 length: 14 amino acids. In germline, CDR1 is LNHDA, CDR2 SQIVND (reference sequence). CDR3 protein: CASSLRGSNTEAFF. The CDR3 DNA reads as TGTGCCAGTAGTCTTCGGGGGTCGAACACTGAAGCTTTCTTT.

CDR3 amino acids: CASSHDQGSSGNTIYF. The CDR3 DNA follows: TGTGCCAGCAGTCATGATCAGGGGAGCTCTGGAAACACCATATATTTT. The genes are TRBV28 and TRBJ1-3; possible D gene TRBD1, 6 bases. The V end lost 5 bases, the J end lost 0 bases, and 14 bases lay between the germline ends. Germline V gene data show CDR1 as MDHEN and CDR2 as SYDVKM. The CDR3 loop spans 16 amino acids.

The chain recombines TRBV7-2 with TRBJ2-7, with 12 bases identical to TRBD2. The length of the CDR3 is 17 residues. The V gene's germline CDR1 is SGHTA and CDR2 FQGNSA. The V segment lost 1 base and the J segment 7 bases; nucleotides outside the gene matches: 11. CDR3 nucleotides: TGTGCCAGCAGCTTAGTAGTGTTACTAGCGGGAGGTGGGGAGCAGTACTTC. Its protein product is CASSLVVLLAGGGEQYF.

The chain is built from TRBV12-5 and TRBJ1-1; D is perhaps TRBD1 (6 bases). CDR3 size: 14 residues. V lost 7 bases to trimming and J lost 0 bases, with 12 bases between them. The V gene's germline CDR1 is LGHNT and CDR2 FRNRAP. CDR3 DNA: TGTGCTAGTGCACCGGGACAATTGAACACTGAAGCTTTCTTT. Residues: CASAPGQLNTEAFF.

The V gene is TRBV7-9, the J gene TRBJ1-2; 8 nucleotides align to TRBD1. J lost 0 bases, V lost 4 bases, and 13 bases had no gene match. Germline CDR1 and CDR2: SEHNR and FQNEAQ (reference sequence). This CDR3 region has 18 residues. The CDR3 protein is CASSSDPGQATSNYGYTF. CDR3 in DNA: TGTGCCAGCAGCTCGGATCCGGGACAGGCCACCTCTAACTATGGCTACACCTTC.

The chain couples TRBV28 to TRBJ1-4; D ambiguous. The CDR3 is 14 residues long. V lost 6 bases and J 0 bases, leaving 8 bases between the germline ends. Germline CDR1 is MDHEN and CDR2 is SYDVKM. The CDR3, as DNA: TGTGCCAGCAGCCGCCAGGCAACTAATGAAAAACTGTTTTTT. Translated: CASSRQATNEKLFF.

The chain uses TRBV5-6 and TRBJ1-5; 9 bases align to TRBD1. This CDR3 is 15 amino acids long. Germline V lookup: CDR1 SGHDT, CDR2 YYEEEE. Trimming at V came to 0 bases and at J to 2 bases, leaving 0 bases not matched to a gene. CDR3 amino acids: CASSLGTGGNQPQHF. CDR3 sequence (DNA): TGTGCCAGCAGCTTGGGGACAGGGGGCAATCAGCCCCAGCATTTT.